These T cell receptor beta chains were read from a single sample in a study of control samples from healthy donors and cancer patients. Using immunoSEQ multiplex PCR, the repertoire was profiled, and TCRdb retains in-frame clones only, with some absent. This table holds more than 95,000 clones, roughly 92% found once. The specimen was PBMCs. The source of these receptors is a man older than 75 with head and neck cancer. CDR3s include the opening cysteine and the closing phenylalanine or tryptophan.

>TRBV4-1|TRBJ2-7
CASSQEFGYEQYF
>TRBV5-6|TRBJ2-7
CASSFQGLVLPYEQYF
>TRBV19|TRBJ2-1
CATRGQILLNNEQFF
>TRBV11-3|TRBJ2-3
CASSPYTGTTRGSTDTQYF
>TRBV14|TRBJ2-7
CASSQVRGPTKQYF
>TRBV4-1|TRBJ2-2
CASSRGTATGELFF
>TRBV4-1|TRBJ2-5
CASSRTSANQETQYF
>TRBV5-6|TRBJ2-1
CASSARDRDHNEQFF
>TRBV19|TRBJ1-1
CASSIGQGPDTEAFF
>TRBV12-3/TRBV12-4|TRBJ1-4
CASSLGSAKLFF
>TRBV29-1|TRBJ1-1
CSVGLLTEAFF
>TRBV30|TRBJ1-1
CAWDRGYTEAFF
>TRBV19|TRBJ1-5
CASSPVQGYSNQPQHF
>TRBV7-8|TRBJ2-5
CASSSLAGPQETQYF
>TRBV5-1|TRBJ1-1
CASSLGGFEAFF
>TRBV6-5|TRBJ2-7
CASSSLGTSYEQYF
>TRBV4-3|TRBJ2-3
CASSQAGHTSVLDTQYF